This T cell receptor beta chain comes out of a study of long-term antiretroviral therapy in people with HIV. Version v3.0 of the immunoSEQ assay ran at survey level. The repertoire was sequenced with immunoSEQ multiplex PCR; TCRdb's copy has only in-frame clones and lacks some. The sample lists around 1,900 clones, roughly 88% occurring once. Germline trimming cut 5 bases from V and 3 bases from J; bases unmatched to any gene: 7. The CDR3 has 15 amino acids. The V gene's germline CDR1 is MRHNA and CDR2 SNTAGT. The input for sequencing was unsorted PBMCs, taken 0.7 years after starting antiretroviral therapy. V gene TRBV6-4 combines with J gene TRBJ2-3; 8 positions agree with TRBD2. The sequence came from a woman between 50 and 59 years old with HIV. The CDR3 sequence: CASSPAASGTDTQYF. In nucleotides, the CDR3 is TGTGCCAGCAGTCCGGCGGCTAGCGGGACAGATACGCAGTATTTT.